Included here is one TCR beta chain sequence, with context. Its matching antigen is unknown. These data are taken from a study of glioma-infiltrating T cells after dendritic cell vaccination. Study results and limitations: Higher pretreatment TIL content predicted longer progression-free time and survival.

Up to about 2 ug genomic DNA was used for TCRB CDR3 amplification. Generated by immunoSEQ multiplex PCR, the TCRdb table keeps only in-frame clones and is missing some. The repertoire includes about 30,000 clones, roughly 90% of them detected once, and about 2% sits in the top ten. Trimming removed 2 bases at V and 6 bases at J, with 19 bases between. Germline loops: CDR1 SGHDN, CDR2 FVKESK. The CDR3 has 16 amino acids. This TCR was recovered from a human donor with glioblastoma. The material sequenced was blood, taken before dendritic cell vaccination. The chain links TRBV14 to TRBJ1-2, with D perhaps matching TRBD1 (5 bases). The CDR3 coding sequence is TGTGCCAGCAGCCAATCTTTTGAGGGACTTGGGGATGGCTACACCTTC. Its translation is CASSQSFEGLGDGYTF.